This TCR beta chain appears in the sequencing data of a study of shared clonotypes between healthy human individuals. Only CD45RO-negative cells positively selected for CCR7 counted as naive CD8 cells, so terminally differentiated effector memory CD45RA+ cells were excluded. This CDR3 spans 14 amino acids. Trimming took off 0 bases at V and 4 bases at J, with 7 bases between the two ends. Germline V gene lookup returns CDR1 LGHNA and CDR2 YSLEER. Assay used: immunoSEQ multiplex PCR; TCRdb lists only in-frame clones, some missing. Seen here are 550,000 to 750,000 clones, around 92% observed once, and the top ten hold 24%.

This sequence was found in a man younger than 40 in good health. Sequenced: naive CD8+ T cells sorted from blood. This chain links TRBV4-3 with TRBJ2-1, with D unclear. The CDR3 loop reads CASSQDIQYNEQFF. CDR3 coding DNA: TGCGCCAGCAGCCAAGATATCCAGTACAATGAGCAGTTCTTC.